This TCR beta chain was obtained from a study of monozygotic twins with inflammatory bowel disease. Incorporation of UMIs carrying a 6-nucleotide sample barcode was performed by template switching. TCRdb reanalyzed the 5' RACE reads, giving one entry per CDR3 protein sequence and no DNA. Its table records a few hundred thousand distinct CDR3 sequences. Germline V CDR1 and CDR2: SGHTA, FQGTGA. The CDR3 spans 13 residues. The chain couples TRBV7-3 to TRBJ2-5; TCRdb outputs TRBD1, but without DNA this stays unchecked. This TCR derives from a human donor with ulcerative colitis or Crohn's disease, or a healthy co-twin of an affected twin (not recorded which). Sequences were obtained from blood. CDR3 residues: CASSPGREETQYF.